This paragraph reports one TCR beta chain. The CDR3 is 14 amino acids. The germline V gene encodes CDR1 MNHEY and CDR2 SMNVEV (reference sequence). Trimming cost V 7 bases and J 4 bases, with 15 bases left between them. When the RNA was reverse transcribed, random hexamers were used with an input of about 0.5 to 1 ug. TCR beta CDR3 was amplified by immunoSEQ covering 54 Vbeta and 13 Jbeta. TCRdb independently ran MiXCR on the immunoSEQ multiplex PCR reads; one entry per CDR3 protein. Of around 180,000 distinct CDR3 sequences listed, approximately 95% are singletons. The source of the sample is a study of CD8 T cells in Susac syndrome.

This sequence originates from a human donor with multiple sclerosis. V usage is TRBV27 and J usage is TRBJ2-3; D is undetermined. The sequencing sample was made of CD8+ T cells from PBMCs. CDR3 residues: CASKRTLSPDTQYF. CDR3 sequence (DNA): TGTGCCAGCAAACGGACCCTATCCCCAGATACGCAGTATTTT.